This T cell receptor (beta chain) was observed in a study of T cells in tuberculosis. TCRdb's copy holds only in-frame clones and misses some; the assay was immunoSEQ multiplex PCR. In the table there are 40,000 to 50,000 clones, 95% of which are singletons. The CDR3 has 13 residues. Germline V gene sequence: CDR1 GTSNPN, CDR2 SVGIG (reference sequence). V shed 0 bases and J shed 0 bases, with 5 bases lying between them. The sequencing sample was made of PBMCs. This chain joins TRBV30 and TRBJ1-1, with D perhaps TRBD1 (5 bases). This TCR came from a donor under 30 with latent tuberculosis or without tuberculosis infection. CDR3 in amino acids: CAWSVQVNTEAFF. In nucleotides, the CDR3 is TGTGCCTGGAGTGTACAGGTGAACACTGAAGCTTTCTTT.